This record covers a single T cell receptor (beta chain). Its antigen is currently unknown. The PCR used 60 Vbeta and 13 Jbeta primers. The assay was immunoSEQ multiplex PCR, and TCRdb's table has in-frame clones only and misses some. The sample includes 100,000 to 120,000 clones, nearly 80% of them seen just once. This entry comes from a study of cytomegalovirus exposure and HLA in healthy donors. Study outcomes and limitations: Of the V segments, some could not be distinguished, including TRBV6-2 and TRBV6-3, and were excluded. Highest at DRB1 and lowest at HLA-C, TCR association rates differed among HLA loci in a later analysis.

The CDR3 loop spans 14 amino acids. V lost 5 bases to trimming and J lost 4 bases, with 12 bases between them. Germline V gene lookup returns CDR1 MNHNY and CDR2 SVGAGI (reference sequence). The specimen was PBMCs. The chain couples TRBV6-6 to TRBJ1-5; possibly TRBD1 for D (5 bases). The sequence came from a man aged 25-45 years in good health and CMV-seronegative. CDR3 residues: CASSVQGLNQPQHF. The CDR3 nucleotides read TGTGCCAGCAGTGTTCAGGGTTTGAATCAGCCCCAGCATTTT.